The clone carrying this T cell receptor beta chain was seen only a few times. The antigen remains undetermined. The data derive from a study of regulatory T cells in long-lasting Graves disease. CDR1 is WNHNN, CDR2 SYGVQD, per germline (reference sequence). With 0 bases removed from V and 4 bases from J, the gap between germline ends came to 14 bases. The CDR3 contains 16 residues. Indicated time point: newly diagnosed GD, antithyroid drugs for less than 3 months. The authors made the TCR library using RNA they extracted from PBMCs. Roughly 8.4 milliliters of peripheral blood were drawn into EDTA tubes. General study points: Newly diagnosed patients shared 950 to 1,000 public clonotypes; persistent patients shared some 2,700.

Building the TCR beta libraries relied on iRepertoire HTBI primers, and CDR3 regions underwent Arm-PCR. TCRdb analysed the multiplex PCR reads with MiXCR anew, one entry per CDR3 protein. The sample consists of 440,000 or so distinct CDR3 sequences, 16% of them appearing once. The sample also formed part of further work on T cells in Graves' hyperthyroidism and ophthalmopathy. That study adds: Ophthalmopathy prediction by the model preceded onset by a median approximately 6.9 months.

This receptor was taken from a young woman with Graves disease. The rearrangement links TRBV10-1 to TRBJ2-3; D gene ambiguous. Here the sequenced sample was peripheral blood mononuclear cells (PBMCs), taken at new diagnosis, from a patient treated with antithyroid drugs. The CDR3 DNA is TGCGCCAGCAGTGAGTCGTGGGTTCTCGCTGCAGATACGCAGTATTTT. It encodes CASSESWVLAADTQYF.